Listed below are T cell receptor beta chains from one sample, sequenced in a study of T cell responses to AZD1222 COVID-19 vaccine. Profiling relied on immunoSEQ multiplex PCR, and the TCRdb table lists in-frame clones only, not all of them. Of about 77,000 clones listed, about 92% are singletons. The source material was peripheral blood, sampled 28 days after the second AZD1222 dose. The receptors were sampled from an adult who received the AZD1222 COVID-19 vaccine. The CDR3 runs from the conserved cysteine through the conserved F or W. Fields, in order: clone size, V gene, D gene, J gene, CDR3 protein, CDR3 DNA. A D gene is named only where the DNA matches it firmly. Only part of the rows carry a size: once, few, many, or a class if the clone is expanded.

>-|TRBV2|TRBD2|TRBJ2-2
CASTWGGDTGELFF
TGTGCCAGCACCTGGGGAGGGGACACCGGGGAGCTGTTTTTT
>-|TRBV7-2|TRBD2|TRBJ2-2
CATSGSSPGELFF
TGTGCCACTAGCGGGAGTAGTCCCGGGGAGCTGTTTTTT
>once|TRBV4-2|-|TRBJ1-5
CASSQAVSDQPQHF
TGTGCCAGCAGCCAAGCGGTCTCCGATCAGCCCCAGCATTTT
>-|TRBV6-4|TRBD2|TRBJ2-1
CASSDPSGTSGISQFF
TGTGCCAGCAGTGACCCCTCCGGGACTAGCGGGATCTCGCAGTTCTTC
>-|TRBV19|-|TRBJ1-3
CASSMDSVLSGNTIYF
TGTGCCAGTAGTATGGACAGCGTGCTCTCTGGAAACACCATATATTTT
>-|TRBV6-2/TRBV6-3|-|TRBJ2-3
CASSYLGVPDTQYF
TGTGCCAGCAGTTACTTGGGGGTTCCAGATACGCAGTATTTT
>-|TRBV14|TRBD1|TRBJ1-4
CASSQVRRGRHEKLFF
TGTGCCAGCAGCCAAGTCAGGAGGGGGCGGCATGAAAAACTGTTTTTT
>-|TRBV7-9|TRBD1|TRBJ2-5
CASSSTPQGIQGTQYF
TGTGCCAGCAGCTCGACCCCACAGGGGATTCAGGGGACCCAGTACTTC
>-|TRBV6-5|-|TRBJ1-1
CASSRDPRTEAFF
TGTGCCAGCAGTAGGGACCCGAGAACTGAAGCTTTCTTT
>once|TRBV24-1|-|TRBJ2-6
CATSEVLSGANVLTF
TGTGCCACCAGTGAGGTGCTCTCTGGGGCCAACGTCCTGACTTTC
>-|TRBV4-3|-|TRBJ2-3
CASSQGSSTDTQYF
TGCGCCAGCAGCCAAGGTAGTAGCACAGATACGCAGTATTTT
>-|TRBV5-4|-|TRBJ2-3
CASSPVGGEVPSDTQYF
TGTGCCAGCAGCCCTGTTGGGGGAGAGGTCCCCTCCGATACGCAGTATTTT
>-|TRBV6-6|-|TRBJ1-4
CASSYDQGRKLFF
TGTGCCAGCAGTTACGACCAGGGCAGGAAACTGTTTTTT
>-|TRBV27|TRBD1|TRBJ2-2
CASSIPKGQGSGELFF
TGTGCCAGCAGTATACCTAAGGGACAGGGAAGCGGGGAGCTGTTTTTT